What follows describes a single T cell receptor beta chain. Its antigen remains unidentified. The sample is drawn from a study of human T cells and chemical hapten exposure. At the level of the study: Patients, mostly women, had alopecia areata, alopecia totalis or alopecia universalis.

This CDR3 is built from 15 residues. V gave up 4 bases and J gave up 3 bases; unmatched junction bases: 6. CDR1 MDHEN and CDR2 SYDVKM come from the germline V gene. Unique molecular identifiers were linked by the library to individual cDNA molecules. TCRdb reprocessed the RACE reads via MiXCR and lists one record per CDR3 protein. The profile shows 75,000 to 95,000 distinct CDR3 sequences, 11% of them singletons. The time point here: patch test 2, 6 weeks after DPC sensitization. Treatment here: therapeutic diphenylcyclopropenone sensitization with weekly scalp DPC. Blood, whole and unfractionated, served as the source for total RNA extraction. Study findings and constraints: Among expanded TCRs, significantly more large CDR3 similarity clusters formed than among controls.

This receptor was obtained from a man aged 40-55 years with alopecia areata. Some clones in this sample may be carry-over from other donors' samples. Material: whole blood, obtained in connection with sensitization to the hapten diphenylcyclopropenone (DPC). V is TRBV28 and J is TRBJ2-7; TRBD2 aligns across 10 bases. The DNA of the CDR3 is TGTGCCAGCAGTTCACCTAGCGGGAGCCGCTACGAGCAGTACTTC. Translated: CASSSPSGSRYEQYF.